This TCR beta chain stems from a study of blood T cell repertoires in COVID-19. Study as a whole: Samples representing acute and convalescent COVID-19 were sourced from the United States, Italy and Spain. PBMCs, B-cell-depleted T cells, or T cells were the source of the cDNA or gDNA that made up the material.

The V gene lost 5 bases and the J gene lost 7 bases, with 17 bases spanning the gap. The length of the CDR3 is 15 residues. CDR1 and CDR2 from the germline V gene are SGHAT and FQNNGV. This clone has a handful of counts. As originally analysed: Amplification from reference gene primers served as the basis for estimated nucleated cell counts. Method: immunoSEQ multiplex PCR; TCRdb's copy keeps in-frame clones and lacks some. D and trimming come from the DNA, and the V and J calls and clone size come from that table. The table has about 370,000 clones, around 87% seen once. Seattle cases were enrolled at active infection and followed longitudinally.

This TCR derives from a woman in her twenties or thirties with COVID-19, enrolled during active disease. The sequenced sample was peripheral blood. This sequence joins TRBV11-2 and TRBJ1-4; D perhaps matches TRBD1 (6 bases). The CDR3 protein is CASSPIQGFSEKLFF. DNA of the CDR3: TGTGCCAGCAGCCCAATACAGGGATTCTCTGAAAAACTGTTTTTT.